The present TCR beta chain was sequenced within a study of cytomegalovirus exposure and HLA in healthy donors. Study-wide findings and caveats: Cytomegalovirus-associated status was assigned to approximately 160 TCR beta chains.

This CDR3 region has 17 residues. Unmatched junction bases numbered 16, after V lost 4 bases and J lost 7 bases. Germline loops: CDR1 SGHVS, CDR2 FQNEAQ. Each of the donors was a healthy bone marrow donor. Whereas donors were nominally healthy upon sampling, unrecorded immune exposures were probable. A note on this clone: What it recognizes is unknown.

The PCR was carried out with 60 Vbeta primers and 13 Jbeta primers. Sequencing was performed with immunoSEQ multiplex PCR; in TCRdb, only in-frame clones are kept and a portion is missing. This sample has about 180,000 clones, with around 77% found just once. The rearrangement joins TRBV7-8 to TRBJ1-2, with TRBD1 matching over 9 bases. The source is a man aged 60-69 years in good health and CMV-seronegative. Material: PBMCs. The CDR3 is CASSYRDREAWRSGYTF. In nucleotides, the CDR3 is TGTGCCAGCAGCTACCGGGACAGGGAGGCTTGGAGGAGTGGCTACACCTTC.